The 8 T cell receptor beta chains presented below share a single source sample, sequenced in a study of T-cell reconstitution after alpha-beta-depleted transplantation in children. Preparing the TCRbeta library involved the use of unique molecular identifiers. TCRdb reanalysed the PCR reads using MiXCR and keeps one entry per CDR3 protein. The sample includes approximately 350,000 distinct CDR3 sequences, about 16% of them seen just once. Sequenced material: PBMCs, mostly from graft donor cells, taken 360 days after TCRalphabeta/CD19-depleted stem cell transplant. The receptors derive from a male patient between 2 and 15 years old who had a stem cell transplant for acute lymphoblastic leukemia, so the T cells may come from the graft donor.

This clonotype was detected ten times or more. V is TRBV28 and J is TRBJ2-3; 7 positions agree with TRBD2. V was clipped by 2 bases and J by 4 bases; unmatched bases: 3. Germline loops: CDR1 MDHEN, CDR2 SYDVKM. This CDR3 has 14 amino acids. CDR3 bases: TGTGCCAGCAGTTTACGGACTAGATCAGATACGCAGTATTTT. Residues: CASSLRTRSDTQYF.

This clonotype turned up a few times. For the CDR3, the DNA is TGCAGTGCTCGCGTGACGGCGGAGCCCAGGTCCCAGTACTTC. Protein product: CSARVTAEPRSQYF. The gene calls are TRBV20-1 and TRBJ2-5; D is ambiguous. The CDR3 contains 14 residues. The V end lost 5 bases, the J end lost 9 bases, and 22 bases lay between the germline ends. Germline CDR1 DFQATT, CDR2 SNEGSKA (reference sequence).

This clonotype came up a few times. The rearrangement uses TRBV7-2 and TRBJ2-5; D is uncertain. The length of the CDR3 is 12 residues. The V and J ends lost 1 base and 6 bases respectively, with 6 bases between them. CDR1 and CDR2 (germline): SGHTA, FQGNSA. Here the CDR3 reads CASSLVRQTQYF. CDR3 in DNA: TGTGCCAGCAGCTTAGTACGCCAGACCCAGTACTTC.

This clonotype showed up just a few times. The chain is built from TRBV3-1 and TRBJ2-1, with 11 nucleotides matching TRBD2. Germline V CDR1 and CDR2: LGHDT, YNNKEL (reference sequence). The CDR3 sequence is 17 residues long. The V gene end was trimmed by 3 bases and the J gene end by 4 bases; junction bases not matched to a gene: 8. In DNA form, the CDR3 reads TGTGCCAGCAGCCAGCTTCCCGGGACTAGCGGATACAATGAGCAGTTCTTC. It yields the protein CASSQLPGTSGYNEQFF.

The chain is built from TRBV5-1 and TRBJ2-3; 10 nucleotides agree with TRBD2. The CDR3 has 16 residues. V shed 0 bases, J shed 2 bases, and the junction held 3 bases outside the gene matches. Per the germline V gene, CDR1 is SGHRS and CDR2 is YFSETQ. CDR3 amino acids: CASSLASGSFTDTQYF. Written as DNA, the CDR3 is TGCGCCAGCAGCTTGGCTAGCGGGAGCTTCACAGATACGCAGTATTTT.

This clonotype was detected ten times or more. V is TRBV12-3 or TRBV12-4 and J is TRBJ2-3; tentative D call: TRBD2 (5 bases). The CDR3 has 15 amino acids. The V gene lost 1 base and the J gene lost 9 bases, with 17 bases spanning the gap. The DNA of the CDR3 is TGTGCCAGCAGTTTAGGAGACATAAAGGGAGACACGCAGTATTTT. Translated: CASSLGDIKGDTQYF.

This clonotype was observed a handful of times. The V gene is TRBV2, the J gene TRBJ2-3; 8 bases are shared with TRBD1. V was clipped by 8 bases and J by 1 base; unmatched bases: 2. The CDR3 consists of 13 residues. Per the germline V gene, CDR1 is SNHLY and CDR2 is FYNNEI. The CDR3 spells CASGTGRTDTQYF. The CDR3 DNA reads as TGTGCCAGCGGGACAGGTCGCACAGATACGCAGTATTTT.

At least ten counts were recorded for this clonotype. The gene calls are TRBV12-3 or TRBV12-4 and TRBJ1-2, with 7 positions matching TRBD1. The junction had 6 bases not matched to a gene; V was cut back by 4 bases and J by 7 bases. The CDR3 loop spans 13 amino acids. The CDR3 here is CASSYRQGRGYTF. The CDR3 coding sequence is TGTGCCAGCAGTTACCGACAGGGCCGTGGCTACACCTTC.